Sequencing of this T cell receptor (beta chain) was carried out in a study of T cell responses to AZD1222 COVID-19 vaccine. Notes on the study in general: Unmutated variant regions reportedly attract nearly half of all spike-specific TCRs.

On this clone itself: Its antigen is unidentified.

Germline trimming cut 4 bases from V and 1 base from J; bases unmatched to any gene: 11. The CDR3 runs to 19 residues. TCRdb keeps only in-frame clones here, not all; method: immunoSEQ multiplex PCR. The table lists more than 95,000 clones, around 83% of them singletons. Sequencing used peripheral blood, obtained 28 days after the second AZD1222 dose. The chain carries TRBV23-1 and TRBJ2-3; 13 positions match TRBD2. TRBV23-1 is sorted into the ORF group, with uncertain function. This receptor was identified in an adult who received the AZD1222 COVID-19 vaccine. The DNA of the CDR3 is TGCGCCAGCAGTCCCTGGACTAGCGGGGGCCCGGGTGGCACAGATACGCAGTATTTT. Protein sequence: CASSPWTSGGPGGTDTQYF.